The 23 T cell receptor beta chains given below trace back to one sample, sequenced in a study of T-cell reconstitution after alpha-beta-depleted transplantation in children. Library preparation (for TCRbeta) was performed with unique molecular identifiers. TCRdb independently ran MiXCR on the PCR reads; one entry per CDR3 protein. The sample shows hundreds of thousands of distinct CDR3 sequences, 15% to 20% of them seen only once. The sequences come from PBMCs from the stem cell graft donor, collected from the stem cell graft. The receptor source for this set is a human donor who donated a stem cell graft to a child with acute lymphoblastic leukemia.

This clonotype was detected a few times. The rearrangement uses TRBV19 and TRBJ1-2, with D uncertain. Germline CDR1 LNHDA, CDR2 SQIVND (reference sequence). The CDR3 is made up of 13 amino acids. Trimming stripped 3 bases from V and 8 bases from J, with 13 bases between. CDR3 in DNA: TGTGCCAGTAGTATTCGTCGCCCGGGAGGCTACACCTTC. It encodes CASSIRRPGGYTF.

This clonotype came up many times. The chain employs TRBV5-1 and TRBJ1-3; D ambiguous. Looked up from germline, CDR1 is SGHRS and CDR2 is YFSETQ. The CDR3 has 13 residues. Trimming pared 2 bases from V and 0 bases from J, leaving 3 bases between. The CDR3, as DNA: TGCGCCAGCAGCTTAACCTCTGGAAACACCATATATTTT. This codes for CASSLTSGNTIYF. Complete variable domain (other parts from reference TRBV5-1 and TRBJ1-3): KAGVTQTPRYLIKTRGQQVTLSCSPISGHRSVSWYQQTPGQGLQFLFEYFSETQRNKGNFPGRFSGRQFSNSRSEMNVSTLELGDSALYLCASSLTSGNTIYFGEGSWLTVV.

This clonotype was counted between two and nine times. The chain links TRBV7-2 to TRBJ1-4, with 8 bases aligning to TRBD1. The length of the CDR3 is 15 residues. Trimming removed 2 bases from V and 3 bases from J; junction bases left unmatched: 2. Germline V gene lookup returns CDR1 SGHTA and CDR2 FQGNSA. As DNA, the CDR3 is TGTGCCAGCAGCTTATGGGGACAGGCTAATGAAAAACTGTTTTTT. Translated: CASSLWGQANEKLFF. The full variable domain, its missing parts supplied by reference TRBV7-2 and TRBJ1-4, is GAGVSQSPSNKVTEKGKDVELRCDPISGHTALYWYRQSLGQGLEFLIYFQGNSAPDKSGLPSDRFSAERTGGSVSTLTIQRTQQEDSAVYLCASSLWGQANEKLFFGSGTQLSVL.

This clonotype was detected only a few times. The chain combines TRBV15 with TRBJ2-1, with 12 bases matching TRBD2. CDR3 length: 17 residues. The germline gives CDR1 LNHNV, CDR2 YYDKDF (reference sequence). The V segment lost 0 bases and the J segment 5 bases; nucleotides outside the gene matches: 5. CDR3 DNA sequence: TGTGCCACCAGCAGAGATCGGGGACTAGCGGGTAACAATGAGCAGTTCTTC. It codes for CATSRDRGLAGNNEQFF.

This clonotype was seen more than once but under ten times. The CDR3 coding sequence is TGTGCCAGCAGCGTAGTTAGCGGGAGCAATGAGCAGTTCTTC. It encodes CASSVVSGSNEQFF. The chain recombines TRBV9 with TRBJ2-1; 9 nucleotides agree with TRBD2. The CDR3 sequence is 14 residues long. Losses at the gene ends were 0 bases for V and 6 bases for J; bases not matched to a gene: 1. Germline values: CDR1 SGDLS, CDR2 YYNGEE.

The chain employs TRBV5-1 and TRBJ1-2; D gene uncertain. V was shortened by 5 bases and J by 2 bases, with 4 bases between the two germline ends. Germline CDR1 is SGHRS and CDR2 is YFSETQ. The CDR3 runs 11 residues. The CDR3 protein is CASRKNYGYTF. CDR3 DNA sequence: TGCGCCAGCAGGAAAAACTATGGCTACACCTTC.

This clonotype was seen a single time. This rearrangement joins TRBV7-6 to TRBJ2-3; a possible D gene is TRBD2 (5 bases). Germline V gene sequence: CDR1 SGHVS, CDR2 FNYEAQ. This CDR3 is built from 15 residues. Between the trimmed V and J ends, which lost 5 bases and 2 bases, there was a span of 14 bases. CDR3 sequence (DNA): TGTGCCAGCAGCAAGCAGGACTTACCCACAGATACGCAGTATTTT. The encoded protein is CASSKQDLPTDTQYF.

CDR3 region: CSVAMDLDRPYGYTF. CDR3 DNA: TGCAGCGTTGCGATGGACTTGGACAGGCCCTATGGCTACACCTTC. V usage is TRBV29-1 and J usage is TRBJ1-2; 7 bases align to TRBD1. Germline V gene lookup returns CDR1 SQVTM and CDR2 ANQGSEA. V was clipped by 4 bases and J by 4 bases; unmatched bases: 12. CDR3 length equals 15 residues.

This clonotype was seen many times. This chain connects TRBV14 to TRBJ2-1, with a possible D match to TRBD1 (6 bases). The V and J ends lost 5 bases and 6 bases respectively, with 11 bases between them. This CDR3 region has 13 residues. Germline CDR1 reads SGHDN; CDR2 reads FVKESK. The CDR3: CASSSEGVNEQFF. CDR3 DNA sequence: TGTGCCAGCAGCTCCGAGGGGGTCAATGAGCAGTTCTTC.

This chain joins TRBV20-1 and TRBJ2-7, with D possibly matching TRBD1 (6 bases). CDR3 length: 11 amino acids. The germline V and J ends were trimmed by 3 bases and 6 bases, with 9 bases remaining between them. Germline CDR1 reads DFQATT; CDR2 reads SNEGSKA (reference sequence). Here the CDR3 DNA reads TGCAGTGCTAGCGGACAGCGCGAGCAGTACTTC. Encoded protein: CSASGQREQYF.

The gene calls are TRBV6-1 and TRBJ1-1; unclear D gene. This CDR3 contains 12 residues. CDR1 is MNHNS, CDR2 SASEGT, per germline. Trimming cost V 3 bases and J 1 base, with 3 bases left between them. This CDR3 reads CASSEGNTEAFF. CDR3 nucleotides: TGTGCCAGCAGTGAGGGGAACACTGAAGCTTTCTTT.

About this clonotype: One end of the junction varies from germline; a read error may be responsible. This chain links TRBV2 with TRBJ2-5; D perhaps matches TRBD1 (5 bases). CDR1 SNHLY and CDR2 FYNNEI come from the germline V gene. This CDR3 has 16 residues. In DNA, the CDR3 is TGTGCCAGCAGGGAAGGGGTCCTCGTCCTTGGGGAGACCCAGTACTTC. This translates into CASREGVLVLGETQYF. The whole variable domain, remainder taken from reference TRBV2 and TRBJ2-5, is EPEVTQTPSHQVTQMGQEVILRCVPISNHLYFYWYRQILGQKVEFLVSFYNNEISEKSEIFDDQFSVERPDGSNFTLKIRSTKLEDSAMYFCASREGVLVLGETQYFGPGTRLLVL.

This chain connects TRBV14 to TRBJ2-7; 8 nucleotides align to TRBD2. From germline, CDR1 is SGHDN and CDR2 FVKESK. This CDR3 spans 13 amino acids. The trim removed 4 bases at V and 5 bases at J, leaving 4 bases unmatched. The CDR3 sequence is CASSPGLAHEQYF. As DNA, the CDR3 is TGTGCCAGCAGCCCCGGACTAGCCCACGAGCAGTACTTC. Based on the CDR3 plus reference TRBV14 and TRBJ2-7, the full variable domain is EAGVTQFPSHSVIEKGQTVTLRCDPISGHDNLYWYRRVMGKEIKFLLHFVKESKQDESGMPNNRFLAERTGGTYSTLKVQPAELEDSGVYFCASSPGLAHEQYFGPGTRLTVT.

The J gene is TRBJ2-7, the V gene TRBV9; TRBD2 matches 10 bases. The CDR3 is 16 residues long. After removal of 0 bases from V and 5 bases from J, the junction contained 8 bases not matched to a gene. The germline V gene has CDR1 SGDLS and CDR2 YYNGEE. CDR3 in amino acids: CASSVAPAGGWDEQYF. The CDR3 DNA is TGTGCCAGCAGCGTAGCTCCAGCGGGAGGGTGGGACGAGCAGTACTTC.

This clonotype was detected only a few times. The chain links TRBV12-3 or TRBV12-4 to TRBJ1-1, with D unresolved. The V end lost 5 bases, the J end lost 4 bases, and 20 bases lay between the germline ends. The CDR3 runs to 16 residues. CDR3 sequence (DNA): TGTGCCAGCAGTCTTCAAACGGTGGGCGCGAGCACTGAAGCTTTCTTT. It is translated as CASSLQTVGASTEAFF.

This chain connects TRBV3-1 to TRBJ2-1; 8 bases fit TRBD2. This CDR3 comprises 18 residues. Trimming cost V 1 base and J 2 bases; bases outside gene matches: 10. CDR1 and CDR2 (germline): LGHDT, YNNKEL (reference sequence). As DNA, the CDR3 is TGTGCCAGCAGCCAAGGGGGGTGGGGTAGCGGGACCTACAATGAGCAGTTCTTC. Its protein is CASSQGGWGSGTYNEQFF.

The chain recombines TRBV13 with TRBJ1-1, with 10 nucleotides matching TRBD1. After removal of 4 bases from V and 12 bases from J, the junction contained 5 bases not matched to a gene. The length of the CDR3 is 12 residues. Germline V gene sequence: CDR1 PRHDT, CDR2 FYEKMQ (reference sequence). Here the CDR3 reads CASSSRTGGTFF. CDR3 coding DNA: TGTGCCAGCAGCTCGCGGACAGGGGGAACTTTCTTT.

This rearrangement joins TRBV27 to TRBJ2-1; D tentatively reads TRBD1 or TRBD2 (5 bases each). V gave up 2 bases and J gave up 5 bases, with 10 bases separating them. This CDR3 region has 14 residues. The germline CDR1 and CDR2 sequences are MNHEY and SMNVEV (reference sequence). The CDR3 here is CASSLRGIHNEQFF. The CDR3 region has the DNA TGTGCCAGCAGTTTACGGGGCATCCACAATGAGCAGTTCTTC.

J is TRBJ1-2 and V is TRBV4-1, with a possible D match to TRBD1 (5 bases). The CDR3 covers 13 residues. The germline V gene encodes CDR1 MGHRA and CDR2 YSYEKL. Trimming stripped 1 base from V and 12 bases from J, with 15 bases between. The CDR3, as DNA: TGCGCCAGCAGCCAAGGCCCGGGGCAGGAGGACACCTTC. Translating gives CASSQGPGQEDTF.

There are a few counts of this clonotype. The DNA of the CDR3 is TGCGCCAGCAGCATTTCACCGGGACAGAGCACTGAAGCTTTCTTT. This sequence encodes CASSISPGQSTEAFF. The V gene is TRBV5-1, the J gene TRBJ1-1; 7 nucleotides line up with TRBD1. This CDR3 has 15 residues. V lost 4 bases to trimming and J lost 4 bases; unmatched junction nucleotides: 10. Germline V gene sequence: CDR1 SGHRS, CDR2 YFSETQ.

This clonotype showed up just a few times. This chain joins TRBV7-2 and TRBJ2-7; D perhaps matches TRBD2 (5 bases). Germline-derived CDR1 and CDR2 are SGHTA and FQGNSA. The V and J ends lost 3 bases and 6 bases respectively, with 12 bases between them. The CDR3 is 13 residues long. CDR3 in DNA: TGTGCCAGCAGCTTGAGCGCCGGAGGCGAGCAGTACTTC. Translated: CASSLSAGGEQYF.

A word on this clonotype: This may be a read error, as it is one base from a much larger clone. The V call is TRBV15, the J call TRBJ1-3, with D possibly TRBD1 on 5 matching bases. From germline, CDR1 is LNHNV and CDR2 YYDKDF (reference sequence). The CDR3 has 15 amino acids. The V end lost 0 bases, the J end lost 12 bases, and 18 bases lay between the germline ends. As DNA, the CDR3 is TGTGCCACCAGCAGAGATCTCGTTTCGACAGTCGGCATATATTTT. As protein: CATSRDLVSTVGIYF.

There are a few counts of this clonotype. The J gene is TRBJ2-2, the V gene TRBV5-1, with 8 bases aligning to TRBD1. This CDR3 has 16 amino acids. The germline V gene has CDR1 SGHRS and CDR2 YFSETQ. V trimming: 2 bases; J trimming: 2 bases; junction bases outside the gene matches: 5. Here the CDR3 reads CASSFGQGHNTGELFF. As DNA, the CDR3 is TGCGCCAGCAGCTTTGGACAGGGTCACAACACCGGGGAGCTGTTTTTT.